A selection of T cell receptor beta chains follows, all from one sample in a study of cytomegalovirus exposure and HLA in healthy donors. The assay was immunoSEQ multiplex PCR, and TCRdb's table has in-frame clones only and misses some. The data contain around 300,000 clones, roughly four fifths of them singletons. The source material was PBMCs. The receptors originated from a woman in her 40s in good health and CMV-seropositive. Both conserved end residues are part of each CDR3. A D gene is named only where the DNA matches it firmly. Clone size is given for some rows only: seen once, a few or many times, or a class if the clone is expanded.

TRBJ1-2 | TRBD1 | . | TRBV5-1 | CASSPTGWNGYTF | TGCGCCAGCAGCCCGACAGGGTGGAATGGCTACACCTTC
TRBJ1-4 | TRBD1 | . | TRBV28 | CASWGQGGEKLFF | TGTGCCAGCTGGGGACAGGGCGGGGAAAAACTGTTTTTT
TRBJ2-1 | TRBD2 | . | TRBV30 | CAWSGKTSVYNEQFF | TGTGCCTGGAGCGGCAAGACTAGCGTCTACAATGAGCAGTTCTTC
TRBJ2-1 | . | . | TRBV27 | CASSLMKGLGTEQFF | TGTGCCAGCAGTTTAATGAAGGGGCTAGGAACTGAGCAGTTCTTC
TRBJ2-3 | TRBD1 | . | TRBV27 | CASSLGTGWGTDTQYF | TGTGCCAGCAGTTTAGGGACAGGTTGGGGGACAGATACGCAGTATTTT
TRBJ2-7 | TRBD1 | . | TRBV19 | CASSPGTGGSYEQYF | TGTGCCAGTAGTCCCGGGACAGGGGGGTCCTACGAGCAGTACTTC
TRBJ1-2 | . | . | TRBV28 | CATTFSLNYGYTF | TGTGCCACCACTTTTAGTCTAAACTATGGCTACACCTTC
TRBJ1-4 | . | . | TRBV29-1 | CSADTGNDEKLFF | TGCAGCGCCGATACGGGAAATGATGAAAAACTGTTTTTT
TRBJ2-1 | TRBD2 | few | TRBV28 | CASSFTGGAYNEQFF | TGTGCCAGCAGTTTTACGGGGGGGGCCTACAATGAGCAGTTCTTC
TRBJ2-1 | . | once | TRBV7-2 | CASSLALAEQFF | TGTGCCAGCAGCTTAGCACTAGCTGAGCAGTTCTTC
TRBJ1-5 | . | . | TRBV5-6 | CASSLGGWSGQPQHF | TGTGCCAGCAGCTTGGGAGGGTGGTCAGGCCAGCCCCAGCATTTT
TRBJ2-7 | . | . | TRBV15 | CATSRGRGYYEQYF | TGTGCCACCAGCAGGGGTAGGGGATACTACGAGCAGTACTTC
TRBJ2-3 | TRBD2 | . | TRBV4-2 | CASSQIVTSGEYTDTQYF | TGTGCCAGCAGCCAAATAGTGACTAGCGGAGAGTACACAGATACGCAGTATTTT
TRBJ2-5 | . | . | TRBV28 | CASTPPAGLAQYF | TGTGCCAGCACCCCCCCGGCAGGGTTGGCCCAGTACTTC
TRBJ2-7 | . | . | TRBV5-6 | CASSTGLALYEQYF | TGTGCCAGCAGCACCGGGCTAGCACTCTACGAGCAGTACTTC
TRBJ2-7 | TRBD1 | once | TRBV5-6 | CASRNRGQYEQYF | TGTGCCAGCAGGAACAGGGGGCAGTACGAGCAGTACTTC
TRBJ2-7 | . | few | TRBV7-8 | CASSLASRRVPYEQYF | TGTGCCAGCAGCTTAGCCAGCCGCAGGGTCCCCTACGAGCAGTACTTC
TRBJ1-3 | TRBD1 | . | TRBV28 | CASSFRRQGAGNTIYF | TGTGCCAGCAGTTTTCGAAGACAGGGAGCTGGAAACACCATATATTTT
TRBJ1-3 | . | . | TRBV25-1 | CASSAQGSGNTIYF | TGTGCCAGCAGTGCACAGGGCTCTGGAAACACCATATATTTT
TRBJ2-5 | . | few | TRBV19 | CASRRLGGETQYF | TGTGCCAGTAGACGCCTCGGAGGTGAGACCCAGTACTTC
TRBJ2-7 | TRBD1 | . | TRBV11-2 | CASSSDRGPSYEQYF | TGTGCCAGCAGCTCGGACAGGGGACCTTCCTACGAGCAGTACTTC
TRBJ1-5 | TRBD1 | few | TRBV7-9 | CASSLGTGVHQPQHF | TGTGCCAGCAGCTTGGGGACAGGGGTTCATCAGCCCCAGCATTTT
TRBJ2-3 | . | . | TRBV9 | CASSVIASDTQYF | TGTGCCAGCAGCGTAATAGCGTCAGATACGCAGTATTTT
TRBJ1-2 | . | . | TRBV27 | CASSFQGRGYGYTF | TGTGCCAGCAGTTTCCAGGGGAGAGGGTATGGCTACACCTTC
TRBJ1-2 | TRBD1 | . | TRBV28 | CASSSYRGPNYGYTF | TGTGCCAGCAGTTCGTACAGGGGGCCCAACTATGGCTACACCTTC
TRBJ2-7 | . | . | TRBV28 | CASSLAHREQYF | TGTGCCAGCAGTTTAGCCCATCGGGAGCAGTACTTC
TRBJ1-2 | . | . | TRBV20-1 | CSANTFYGYTF | TGCAGTGCGAACACCTTCTATGGCTACACCTTC
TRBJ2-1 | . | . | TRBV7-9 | CASSLPGSPINEQFF | TGTGCCAGCAGCTTACCCGGGAGTCCCATTAATGAGCAGTTCTTC
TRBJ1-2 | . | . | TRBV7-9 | CASSSPRADTYGYTF | TGTGCCAGCAGCTCCCCCCGCGCCGATACCTATGGCTACACCTTC
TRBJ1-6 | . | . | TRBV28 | CASSSPEPLHF | TGTGCCAGCAGTTCCCCCGAGCCCCTCCACTTT
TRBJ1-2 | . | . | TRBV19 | CASNREKDYGYTF | TGTGCCAGTAACAGGGAAAAGGACTATGGCTACACCTTC
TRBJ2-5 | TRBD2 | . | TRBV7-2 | CASSLEYGLAGETQYF | TGTGCCAGCAGCTTAGAGTACGGACTAGCGGGAGAGACCCAGTACTTC
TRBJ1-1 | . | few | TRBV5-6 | CASSKAMNTEAFF | TGTGCCAGCAGCAAAGCAATGAACACTGAAGCTTTCTTT
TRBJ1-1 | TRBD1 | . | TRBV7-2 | CASSYRGANTEAFF | TGTGCCAGCAGCTACAGGGGTGCGAACACTGAAGCTTTCTTT
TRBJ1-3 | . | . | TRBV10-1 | CAGSASGNTIYF | TGCGCCGGCAGTGCGAGCGGAAACACCATATATTTT
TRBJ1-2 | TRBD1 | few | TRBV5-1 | CASSLQTGGADGYTF | TGCGCCAGCAGCTTGCAGACAGGGGGCGCCGATGGCTACACCTTC
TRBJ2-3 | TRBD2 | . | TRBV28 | CASVGLEVTDTQYF | TGTGCCAGCGTAGGACTAGAGGTTACAGATACGCAGTATTTT
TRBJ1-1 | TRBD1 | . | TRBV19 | CASSRQGAKGEAFF | TGTGCCAGTAGTAGACAGGGGGCGAAGGGTGAAGCTTTCTTT
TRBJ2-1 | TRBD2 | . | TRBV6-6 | CASSRGLVSEQFF | TGTGCCAGCAGCCGCGGACTAGTTAGCGAGCAGTTCTTC
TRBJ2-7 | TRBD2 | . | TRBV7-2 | CASSKLADAYEQYF | TGTGCCAGCAGTAAGCTAGCGGACGCCTACGAGCAGTACTTC
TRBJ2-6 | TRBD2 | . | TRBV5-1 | CASSSGLANSGANVLTF | TGCGCCAGCAGCTCGGGACTAGCGAACTCTGGGGCCAACGTCCTGACTTTC
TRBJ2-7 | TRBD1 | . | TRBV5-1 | CASSFPSGQIYEQYF | TGCGCCAGCAGCTTCCCATCGGGACAGATCTACGAGCAGTACTTC
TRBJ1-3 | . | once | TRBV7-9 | CASSLSVGLGNTIYF | TGTGCCAGCAGCTTATCTGTGGGGCTGGGAAACACCATATATTTT
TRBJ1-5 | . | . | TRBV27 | CASSPKVTAYNLYSNQPQHF | TGTGCCAGCAGTCCCAAGGTCACAGCCTATAATCTCTATAGCAATCAGCCCCAGCATTTT
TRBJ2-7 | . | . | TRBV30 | CAWSPTAYEQYF | TGTGCCTGGAGTCCGACAGCATACGAGCAGTACTTC
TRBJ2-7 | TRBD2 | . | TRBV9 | CASSVGAGPGYEQYF | TGTGCCAGCAGCGTAGGAGCGGGACCGGGCTACGAGCAGTACTTC